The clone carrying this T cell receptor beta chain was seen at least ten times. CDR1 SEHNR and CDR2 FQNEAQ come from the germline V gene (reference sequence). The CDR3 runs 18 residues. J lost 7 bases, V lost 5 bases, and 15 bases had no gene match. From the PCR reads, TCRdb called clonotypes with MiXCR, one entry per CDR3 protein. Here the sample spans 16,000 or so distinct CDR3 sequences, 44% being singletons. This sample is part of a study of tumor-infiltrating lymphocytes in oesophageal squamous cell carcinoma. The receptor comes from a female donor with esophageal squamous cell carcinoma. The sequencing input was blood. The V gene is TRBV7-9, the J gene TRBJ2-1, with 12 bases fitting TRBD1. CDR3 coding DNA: TGTGCCAGCAGCCCAAACCGTGGGACAGGGGGCTTTGGGAATGAGCAGTTCTTC. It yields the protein CASSPNRGTGGFGNEQFF. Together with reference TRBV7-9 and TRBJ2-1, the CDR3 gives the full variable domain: DTGVSQNPRHKITKRGQNVTFRCDPISEHNRLYWYRQTLGQGPEFLTYFQNEAQLEKSRLLSDRFSAERPKGSFSTLEIQRTEQGDSAMYLCASSPNRGTGGFGNEQFFGPGTRLTVL.